This T cell receptor (beta chain) was sequenced for a study of CD4 T cells in relation to SARS-CoV-2 and coronaviruses. Background on the study: The negative reference was HIV-1 Nef peptide pool or peptide-free culture.

This CDR3 spans 16 amino acids. V shed 0 bases, J shed 8 bases, and the junction held 10 bases outside the gene matches. Per the germline V gene, CDR1 is MGHRA and CDR2 is YSYEKL. Before the COVID-19 pandemic, during about 2011-2019, CD4+ T cells were taken from unexposed donors. CD4+ T cells were isolated from the cells after around 11 days of culture. PBMCs were plated at two million per well in IL-2-containing medium. Study-wide results and caveats: No donor gave both pre-pandemic and post-infection samples.

TCRdb's copy holds only in-frame clones and misses some; the assay was immunoSEQ multiplex PCR. The sample yields some 14,000 clones, approximately 80% seen once. There are a few counts of this clone. The target antigen is unknown. Sequencing used CD4+ T cells from PBMCs, cultured in vitro. This chain uses TRBV4-1 with TRBJ2-1; 7 bases are a match to TRBD2. The TCR originated in a human donor in good health. CDR3 in amino acids: CASSQDTFVGRDEQFF. The CDR3 DNA is TGCGCCAGCAGCCAAGATACTTTTGTAGGGAGGGATGAGCAGTTCTTC.